Listed below are T cell receptor beta chains from one sample, sequenced in a study of identical twins. TCRdb reprocessed the 5' RACE reads with MiXCR, giving one entry per CDR3 protein. Of more than 1.5 million distinct CDR3 sequences listed, about 30% were seen once; the top ten hold less than 0.35%. Sequenced sample: cord blood. These TCRs come from a newborn girl in good health. CDR3s include the opening cysteine and the closing phenylalanine or tryptophan. Each record gives: J gene, clone size, D gene, V gene, CDR3 protein, CDR3 DNA. A D gene is named only where the DNA matches it firmly. Not every row has a clone size; where given, it reads once, few, many or a size class.

TRBJ2-3 - - TRBV10-3 CAIAASPDTQYF TGTGCCATCGCGGCCTCCCCAGATACGCAGTATTTT
TRBJ2-1 - TRBD2 TRBV11-2 CASSSETSGWDYNEQFF TGTGCCAGCAGCTCCGAGACTAGCGGTTGGGACTACAATGAGCAGTTCTTC
TRBJ1-1 - TRBD1 TRBV5-1 CASSLKGQGGPEAFF TGCGCCAGCAGCTTGAAGGGACAGGGTGGCCCTGAAGCTTTCTTT
TRBJ1-1 - - TRBV25-1 CASSEIGIYTGPAFF TGTGCCAGCAGTGAAATTGGGATCTATACAGGGCCAGCTTTCTTT
TRBJ1-1 - TRBD1 TRBV20-1 CSAKYLTGVRMNTEAFF TGCAGTGCCAAATATCTCACAGGGGTAAGAATGAACACTGAAGCTTTCTTT
TRBJ1-5 - - TRBV4-1 CASSQDWQPNSNQPQHF TGCGCCAGCAGCCAAGATTGGCAGCCTAATAGCAATCAGCCCCAGCATTTT
TRBJ2-4 - - TRBV18 CASSPRTDKNIQYF TGTGCCAGCTCACCGAGGACGGACAAAAACATTCAGTACTTC
TRBJ2-2 - - TRBV15 CATSRGTRTGELFF TGTGCCACCAGCAGAGGAACTAGGACCGGGGAGCTGTTTTTT
TRBJ2-7 - TRBD1 TRBV12-3/TRBV12-4 CASSFPGQGGSYEQYF TGTGCCAGCAGTTTTCCCGGACAGGGAGGCTCCTACGAGCAGTACTTC
TRBJ2-5 many - TRBV12-3/TRBV12-4 CASSSPPSFETQYF TGTGCCAGCAGTTCCCCTCCTAGTTTCGAGACCCAGTACTTC
TRBJ2-5 - - TRBV3-1 CASSQDFRTQYF TGTGCCAGCAGCCAAGATTTTAGGACCCAGTACTTC